The clone carrying this T cell receptor beta chain was counted at least ten times. Its antigen is not known. TCRdb reprocessed the reads via MiXCR and lists one record per CDR3 protein. The sample records approximately 730,000 distinct CDR3 sequences, roughly a third being singletons. CDR1 and CDR2 from the germline V gene are SGHTA and FQGNSA. The CDR3 totals 16 residues. Trimming pared 0 bases from V and 4 bases from J, leaving 13 bases between. The data originate from a study of T cell repertoires in cytomegalovirus infection. The wider study: It was recently identified HLA-C-restricted and well-studied HLA-B-restricted CMV epitopes that the study used. Both CMV infection and a matching HLA type were indicated by public TCR beta signatures. Study results and limitations: In two of eight donors, the top clonotype was HLA-C-restricted CMV-specific.

The V and J genes are TRBV7-2 and TRBJ1-3; a weak D match, TRBD1 (5 bases). The starting material was cultured PBMCs, obtained from culture after CMV antigen stimulation. This TCR derives from a human donor in good health (CMV status not recorded). Some clones in this sample may be carry-over from other donors' samples. The CDR3 reads CASSLASGPPGNTIYF. As DNA, the CDR3 is TGTGCCAGCAGCTTAGCATCAGGGCCTCCGGGAAACACCATATATTTT.